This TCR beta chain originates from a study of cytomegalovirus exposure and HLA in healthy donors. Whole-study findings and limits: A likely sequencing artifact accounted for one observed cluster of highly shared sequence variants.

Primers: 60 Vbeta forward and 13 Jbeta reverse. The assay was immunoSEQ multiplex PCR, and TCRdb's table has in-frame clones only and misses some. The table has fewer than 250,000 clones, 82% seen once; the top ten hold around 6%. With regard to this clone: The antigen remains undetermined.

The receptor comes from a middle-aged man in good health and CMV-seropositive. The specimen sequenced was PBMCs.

The CDR3 region has the DNA TGTGCCAGCAGCCCCGGGGGAGGGGGAACTGAAGCTTTCTTT. Its translation is CASSPGGGGTEAFF. V usage is TRBV2 and J usage is TRBJ1-1; weak D call: TRBD1 (6 bases). Germline lookup yields CDR1 SNHLY and CDR2 FYNNEI. The CDR3 runs to 14 residues. V gave up 6 bases and J gave up 5 bases, with 16 bases separating them.